The 6 T cell receptor beta chains reported below all come from one sample, sequenced in a study of blood T cell repertoires in COVID-19. Assay used: immunoSEQ multiplex PCR; TCRdb lists only in-frame clones, some missing. The sample holds some 220,000 clones; approximately 85% are singletons and the top ten take about 2.4%. Material for sequencing was peripheral blood. The receptor set was obtained from a woman in her seventies with COVID-19, enrolled during active disease.

V gene TRBV11-3 combines with J gene TRBJ1-1, with a possible D match to TRBD1 (5 bases). This CDR3 is 14 amino acids long. Deletions cut 5 bases from V and 4 bases from J, with 14 bases between. Germline CDR1 reads SGHNT; CDR2 reads YENEEA. CDR3 loop: CASSPGWGGTEAFF. DNA for the CDR3: TGTGCCAGCAGCCCAGGGTGGGGGGGCACTGAAGCTTTCTTT.

A single count supports this clone. The rearrangement uses TRBV6-6 and TRBJ1-2, with D maybe TRBD1 (6 bases). Trimming stripped 0 bases from V and 7 bases from J, with 12 bases between. The CDR3 length is 14 residues. CDR1 and CDR2 (germline): MNHNY, SVGAGI (reference sequence). The CDR3: CASSYSGQRSGYTF. The CDR3 region has the DNA TGTGCCAGCAGTTACTCAGGACAGCGAAGTGGCTACACCTTC.

This clone was observed a single time. V gene TRBV11-3 combines with J gene TRBJ2-7; 10 bases align to TRBD2. J lost 3 bases, V lost 2 bases, and 7 bases had no gene match. Per the germline V gene, CDR1 is SGHNT and CDR2 is YENEEA. This CDR3 comprises 16 residues. The CDR3 here is CASSLPAGGHGYEQYF. The CDR3 region has the DNA TGTGCCAGCAGCTTACCAGCGGGGGGGCACGGCTACGAGCAGTACTTC.

The rearrangement uses TRBV7-9 and TRBJ2-7; 8 positions agree with TRBD2. The CDR3 sequence is 14 residues long. Germline CDR1 is SEHNR and CDR2 is FQNEAQ (reference sequence). The junction had 9 bases not matched to a gene; V was cut back by 5 bases and J by 6 bases. The CDR3 region is CASSLTSGGLEQYF. In DNA form, the CDR3 reads TGTGCCAGCAGCCTAACTAGCGGAGGCCTCGAGCAGTACTTC.

The chain recombines TRBV9 with TRBJ2-2; 10 bases line up with TRBD2. The CDR3 totals 17 residues. CDR1 and CDR2 (germline): SGDLS, YYNGEE. V dropped 4 bases and J dropped 5; count of bases not matched to a gene: 11. CDR3 bases: TGTGCCAGCAGCTCACACCCGGCTAGCGGGGGTACCGGGGAGCTGTTTTTT. This translates into CASSSHPASGGTGELFF.

V is TRBV6-1 and J is TRBJ2-5; D is perhaps TRBD1 (5 bases). The germline V gene has CDR1 MNHNS and CDR2 SASEGT. Trimming removed 3 bases at V and 5 bases at J, with 16 bases between. CDR3 length: 15 residues. CDR3 protein: CASSEVWPKGETQYF. CDR3 nucleotides: TGTGCCAGCAGTGAGGTATGGCCGAAGGGGGAGACCCAGTACTTC.